This TCR beta chain was sequenced in a study of blood T cell repertoires in COVID-19. Study at large: Acute and convalescent COVID-19 samples came from the United States, Italy and Spain.

CDR1 and CDR2 (germline): SGHAT, FQNNGV. J lost 13 bases, V lost 0 bases, and 8 bases had no gene match. The CDR3 extends over 13 amino acids. The method was immunoSEQ multiplex PCR; TCRdb's version includes in-frame clones alone and lacks a portion of them. The sample yields almost 400,000 clones, roughly 90% seen once. The TCR sequence derives from a woman in her twenties or thirties with acute COVID-19. The chain uses TRBV11-2 and TRBJ2-7; 8 bases map to TRBD1. The sequenced sample was PBMCs or T cells enriched from blood (not recorded which). Written as DNA, the CDR3 is TGTGCCAGCAGCTTAGACGGACAGGGCGTTCGTTACTTC. Translated, it gives CASSLDGQGVRYF. Combining the CDR3 with reference TRBV11-2 and TRBJ2-7 gives the whole variable domain EAGVAQSPRYKIIEKRQSVAFWCNPISGHATLYWYQQILGQGPKLLIQFQNNGVVDDSQLPKDRFSAERLKGVDSTLKIQPAKLEDSAVYLCASSLDGQGVRYFGPGTRLTVT.